This is a list of T cell receptor beta chains from one sample in a study of OX40 agonist ivuxolimab in advanced cancers. This table comes from immunoSEQ multiplex PCR, and its TCRdb copy is limited to in-frame clones, with some not included. The sample consists of 55,000 to 65,000 clones, 65% to 80% of them appearing once. The sequences come from CD4+ or CD8+ T cells sorted from blood, collected in a trial of the OX40 agonist ivuxolimab. These receptors were taken from an adult with an advanced solid tumor such as melanoma, head and neck, liver or kidney cancer. The CDR3 runs from the conserved cysteine through the conserved F or W. The D gene is left open where the match is weak. The listing skips clone size in some rows; elsewhere it reads once, few, many or a size class.

D gene,clone size,V gene,J gene,CDR3 length,CDR3 protein,CDR3 DNA
NA,NA,TRBV10-3,TRBJ1-2,12,CAISVGYYGYTF,TGTGCCATCAGTGTGGGTTACTATGGCTACACCTTC
NA,NA,TRBV14,TRBJ2-7,15,CASSPIATGRGEQYF,TGTGCCAGCAGCCCGATTGCCACAGGGCGCGGGGAGCAGTACTTC
NA,NA,TRBV7-9,TRBJ1-2,14,CASSLEGQGDGYTF,TGTGCCAGCAGCTTAGAAGGCCAGGGCGATGGCTACACCTTC
NA,NA,TRBV28,TRBJ1-6,14,CASSLNTGFSPLHF,TGTGCCAGCAGCCTGAACACAGGGTTTTCACCCCTCCACTTT
NA,NA,TRBV7-3,TRBJ2-2,16,CASSSPWGSNTGELFF,TGTGCCAGCAGCTCCCCCTGGGGGTCGAACACCGGGGAGCTGTTTTTT
NA,NA,TRBV29-1,TRBJ1-3,12,CSVKGNGNTIYF,TGCAGCGTAAAAGGGAACGGAAACACCATATATTTT
TRBD1,NA,TRBV19,TRBJ2-3,15,CASSRVAGGADTQYF,TGTGCCAGTAGTAGGGTGGCAGGGGGCGCAGATACGCAGTATTTT
NA,medium-sized,TRBV30,TRBJ2-4,13,CAWSPGSAGIQYF,TGTGCCTGGAGTCCAGGGAGCGCGGGCATTCAGTACTTC
NA,NA,TRBV5-3,TRBJ1-1,13,CARSSPQRGGAFF,TGTGCCAGAAGCTCCCCCCAAAGGGGTGGAGCTTTCTTT
TRBD1,NA,TRBV5-4,TRBJ2-3,16,CASSSTGTGGGDTQYF,TGTGCCAGCAGCTCCACCGGGACAGGGGGAGGGGATACGCAGTATTTT
NA,NA,TRBV29-1,TRBJ2-2,16,CSVTWGSAANTGELFF,TGCAGCGTTACCTGGGGGTCGGCAGCGAACACCGGGGAGCTGTTTTTT
NA,NA,TRBV28,TRBJ2-2,13,CASRSTNTGELFF,TGTGCCAGCAGGTCAACTAACACCGGGGAGCTGTTTTTT
NA,NA,TRBV7-9,TRBJ2-2,13,CASSYPANGELFF,TGTGCCAGCAGCTACCCCGCCAACGGGGAGCTGTTTTTT
NA,NA,TRBV29-1,TRBJ1-2,11,CSGFQGYGYTF,TGCAGCGGATTCCAAGGCTATGGCTACACCTTC
TRBD2,NA,TRBV10-3,TRBJ2-5,13,CAISLRGGETQYF,TGTGCCATCAGTCTTCGGGGGGGGGAGACCCAGTACTTC
NA,NA,TRBV6-5,TRBJ2-7,13,CASSRQGGDEQYF,TGTGCCAGCAGTAGACAGGGAGGAGACGAGCAGTACTTC
TRBD2,NA,TRBV9,TRBJ2-1,15,CASSVTSGSFNEQFF,TGTGCCAGCAGTGTCACTAGCGGGAGTTTCAATGAGCAGTTCTTC
NA,NA,TRBV14,TRBJ2-1,15,CASSQYRRGDNEQFF,TGTGCCAGCAGCCAATACCGCCGGGGTGACAATGAGCAGTTCTTC
NA,NA,TRBV27,TRBJ1-2,12,CASSFQNGGYTF,TGTGCCAGCAGCTTTCAGAACGGGGGCTACACCTTC
NA,few,TRBV30,TRBJ1-3,14,CAWSEWQGRNTIYF,TGTGCCTGGAGTGAATGGCAGGGGAGGAACACCATATATTTT
NA,NA,TRBV5-1,TRBJ2-6,15,CASSLYFSGANVLTF,TGCGCCAGCAGCTTGTACTTCTCTGGGGCCAACGTCCTGACTTTC
NA,NA,TRBV28,TRBJ1-3,19,CASKYITGRTLYSGNTIYF,TGTGCCAGCAAATACATTACCGGGCGGACGTTATACTCTGGAAACACCATATATTTT
NA,NA,TRBV19,TRBJ1-5,17,CASSILPGAVSNQPQHF,TGTGCCAGTAGTATTCTCCCCGGGGCGGTTAGCAATCAGCCCCAGCATTTT
NA,NA,TRBV7-9,TRBJ2-5,14,CASSLDIGQETQYF,TGTGCCAGCAGCTTAGATATCGGGCAAGAGACCCAGTACTTC
TRBD1,NA,TRBV27,TRBJ1-4,15,CASRVGQSTNEKLFF,TGTGCCAGCAGAGTGGGACAGTCAACTAATGAAAAACTGTTTTTT
NA,once,TRBV6-5,TRBJ1-1,12,CASSHRATEAFF,TGTGCCAGCAGCCACAGGGCGACTGAAGCTTTCTTT
NA,once,TRBV5-1,TRBJ1-6,18,CASSLGTGESSYNSPLHF,TGCGCCAGCAGCTTGGGCACAGGCGAGAGCTCCTATAATTCACCCCTCCACTTT
NA,NA,TRBV7-8,TRBJ1-1,14,CASSVPQGHTEAFF,TGTGCCAGCAGCGTCCCCCAGGGACACACTGAAGCTTTCTTT
TRBD1,NA,TRBV27,TRBJ1-5,14,CASSLTGEFQPQHF,TGTGCCAGCAGTTTGACAGGGGAGTTTCAGCCCCAGCATTTT
TRBD2,NA,TRBV6-6,TRBJ2-5,15,CASSPLTSGKETQYF,TGTGCCAGCAGTCCATTGACTAGCGGGAAAGAGACCCAGTACTTC
NA,once,TRBV5-1,TRBJ1-2,14,CASSLVGINYGYTF,TGCGCCAGCAGCTTGGTCGGCATTAACTATGGCTACACCTTC
NA,once,TRBV9,TRBJ2-3,13,CASSVLLADTQYF,TGTGCCAGCAGCGTTCTCCTCGCAGATACGCAGTATTTT
TRBD2,NA,TRBV7-2,TRBJ2-5,14,CASGLAGGQETQYF,TGTGCCAGCGGGCTAGCGGGGGGGCAAGAGACCCAGTACTTC
TRBD2,few,TRBV6-1,TRBJ2-1,15,CASSGLAGPYNEQFF,TGTGCCAGCAGTGGCCTAGCGGGACCCTACAATGAGCAGTTCTTC
TRBD1,NA,TRBV7-6,TRBJ2-5,16,CASSPMVGTGGETQYF,TGTGCCAGCAGCCCCATGGTAGGGACAGGGGGGGAGACCCAGTACTTC
TRBD1,NA,TRBV5-1,TRBJ1-2,13,CASSSDRDYGYTF,TGCGCCAGCAGTTCCGACAGGGACTATGGCTACACCTTC
NA,once,TRBV7-6,TRBJ1-1,11,CASSSGRKAFF,TGTGCCAGCAGCTCGGGACGAAAAGCTTTCTTT
TRBD2,few,TRBV28,TRBJ2-3,15,CASSLLLAGRDTQYF,TGTGCCAGCAGTTTATTACTAGCGGGGAGAGATACGCAGTATTTT
TRBD1,NA,TRBV28,TRBJ1-2,14,CASSLRDRLYGYTF,TGTGCCAGCAGTTTAAGGGACAGGCTCTATGGCTACACCTTC
TRBD1,NA,TRBV6-1,TRBJ1-6,18,CASSERGQVRSYNSPLHF,TGTGCCAGCAGTGAAAGGGGACAGGTCCGCTCCTATAATTCACCCCTCCACTTT
NA,NA,TRBV6-5,TRBJ2-6,15,CASRTGSSGANVLTF,TGTGCCAGCAGAACCGGTTCCTCTGGGGCCAACGTCCTGACTTTC
TRBD1,NA,TRBV6-1,TRBJ2-3,15,CASSAGTGGRDTQYF,TGTGCCAGCAGTGCGGGGACAGGGGGCAGAGATACGCAGTATTTT
NA,NA,TRBV11-2,TRBJ2-7,13,CASSFGLAGEQYF,TGTGCCAGCAGCTTTGGTCTCGCCGGGGAGCAGTACTTC
TRBD1,NA,TRBV19,TRBJ1-6,15,CASNDRGTYNSPLHF,TGTGCCAGTAACGACAGGGGGACCTATAATTCACCCCTCCACTTT